Each of the 13 T cell receptor beta chains below was sequenced from the same sample in a study of blood T cell repertoires in COVID-19. TCRdb keeps only in-frame clones here, not all; method: immunoSEQ multiplex PCR. The repertoire holds around 16,000 clones, with 80% to 90% as singletons. Sample: peripheral blood. These TCRs come from an elderly man with active COVID-19.

V and J are TRBV11-2 and TRBJ2-7; 9 nucleotides match TRBD2. Germline assignment: CDR1 SGHAT and CDR2 FQNNGV. The CDR3 runs to 15 residues. After removal of 0 bases from V and 2 bases from J, the junction contained 2 bases not matched to a gene. The CDR3 is CASSLEREGTYEQYF. CDR3 nucleotide sequence: TGTGCCAGCAGCTTAGAGCGGGAGGGAACCTACGAGCAGTACTTC.

The rearrangement uses TRBV4-1 and TRBJ1-5, with 11 positions matching TRBD1. The CDR3 has 17 residues. With V trimmed by 1 base and J by 3 bases, 5 bases remained unmatched. Germline-derived CDR1 and CDR2 are MGHRA and YSYEKL. Written as DNA, the CDR3 is TGCGCCAGCAGCCAAGGGGGACAGGGGGTTACCAATCAGCCCCAGCATTTT. Its translation is CASSQGGQGVTNQPQHF.

The rearrangement uses TRBV5-4 and TRBJ2-5; D possibly corresponds to TRBD2 (5 bases). Per germline, CDR1 SGHNT and CDR2 YYREEE (reference sequence). V lost 2 bases and J 5 bases, leaving 13 bases between the germline ends. This CDR3 is built from 14 residues. As DNA, the CDR3 is TGTGCCAGCAGCTTACCTGGGCCGGGGGAGACCCAGTACTTC. This codes for CASSLPGPGETQYF.

The genes are TRBV5-1 and TRBJ2-2, with 11 bases matching TRBD2. Germline lookup yields CDR1 SGHRS and CDR2 YFSETQ. The junction had 5 bases not matched to a gene; V was cut back by 4 bases and J by 3 bases. The CDR3 is 16 amino acids. The CDR3 reads CASSTGLAAHTGELFF. In DNA form, the CDR3 reads TGCGCCAGCAGCACGGGACTAGCGGCTCACACCGGGGAGCTGTTTTTT.

The chain has TRBV5-6 and TRBJ1-5, with D possibly TRBD1 on 5 matching bases. Trimming left V 4 bases short and J 9 bases short, with 11 bases between. Germline V gives CDR1 SGHDT, CDR2 YYEEEE. The CDR3 extends over 12 amino acids. CDR3 loop: CASSPGRGPQHF. The CDR3 DNA reads as TGTGCCAGCAGCCCAGGGCGAGGGCCCCAGCATTTT.

This rearrangement joins TRBV7-3 to TRBJ2-1, with TRBD1 identical over 11 bases. Germline CDR1 reads SGHTA; CDR2 reads FQGTGA. The CDR3 totals 16 residues. V lost 4 bases and J lost 2; bases outside the gene matches: 4. CDR3 region: CASSSWTGGAYNEQFF. The CDR3, as DNA: TGTGCCAGCAGCTCCTGGACAGGGGGCGCCTACAATGAGCAGTTCTTC.

This chain joins TRBV27 and TRBJ1-2; D is ambiguous. Trimming stripped 4 bases from V and 8 bases from J, with 23 bases between. This CDR3 has 16 amino acids. Germline V lookup: CDR1 MNHEY, CDR2 SMNVEV (reference sequence). CDR3 in DNA: TGTGCCAGCAGTTCCCCACCGGGCCGGGAAATAAGGGGCTACACCTTC. Translated: CASSSPPGREIRGYTF.

The rearrangement joins TRBV11-3 to TRBJ2-7; weak D call: TRBD1 (6 bases). There are 14 residues in the CDR3. V was shortened by 2 bases and J by 2 bases, with 10 bases between the two germline ends. The germline V gene encodes CDR1 SGHNT and CDR2 YENEEA. The CDR3 spells CASSLSGGTYEQYF. The CDR3 DNA is TGTGCCAGCAGCTTAAGTGGGGGCACCTACGAGCAGTACTTC.

This chain connects TRBV5-6 to TRBJ2-7; 9 bases match TRBD1. This CDR3 contains 15 residues. The V and J ends lost 0 bases and 4 bases, in that order; junction bases with no gene match: 5. Germline CDR1 reads SGHDT; CDR2 reads YYEEEE. In DNA form, the CDR3 reads TGTGCCAGCAGCTTGGGACAGGGGGGTTTATACGAGCAGTACTTC. It is translated as CASSLGQGGLYEQYF.

This chain links TRBV10-2 with TRBJ2-7; D is possibly TRBD1 (6 bases). Germline V gives CDR1 WSHSY, CDR2 SAAADI. The CDR3 loop spans 19 amino acids. Trimming took 3 bases from V and 0 from J, leaving 24 bases between them. Here the CDR3 reads CASSEQGSPTSGFSYEQYF. CDR3 DNA sequence: TGCGCCAGCAGTGAACAGGGTTCTCCTACGAGTGGGTTCTCCTACGAGCAGTACTTC.

The J gene is TRBJ2-7, the V gene TRBV15; 10 bases are shared with TRBD2. Germline CDR1 LNHNV, CDR2 YYDKDF (reference sequence). This CDR3 has 16 amino acids. V lost 5 bases, J lost 3 bases, and 10 bases stayed unmatched. In DNA, the CDR3 is TGTGCCACCAGCTGGGGGGGACTAGCGAAGAGCTACGAGCAGTACTTC. It translates to CATSWGGLAKSYEQYF.

This clone appeared a single time. The rearrangement joins TRBV7-2 to TRBJ2-7; 8 positions match TRBD1. Trimming removed 3 bases from V and 3 bases from J; junction bases left unmatched: 13. CDR3 size: 17 residues. The germline V gene encodes CDR1 SGHTA and CDR2 FQGNSA. In DNA, the CDR3 is TGTGCCAGCAGCTTGGCCGAATCGGGACAGGCCCTCTACGAGCAGTACTTC. Translation gives CASSLAESGQALYEQYF.

This clone was found once. The gene calls are TRBV30 and TRBJ2-3, with D tentatively TRBD1 (5 bases). The V gene's germline CDR1 is GTSNPN and CDR2 SVGIG (reference sequence). Deletions cut 3 bases from V and 0 bases from J, with 10 bases between. The CDR3 is made up of 14 amino acids. The CDR3 region is CAWSAGHSTDTQYF. In nucleotides, the CDR3 is TGTGCCTGGAGCGCCGGACATAGCACAGATACGCAGTATTTT.